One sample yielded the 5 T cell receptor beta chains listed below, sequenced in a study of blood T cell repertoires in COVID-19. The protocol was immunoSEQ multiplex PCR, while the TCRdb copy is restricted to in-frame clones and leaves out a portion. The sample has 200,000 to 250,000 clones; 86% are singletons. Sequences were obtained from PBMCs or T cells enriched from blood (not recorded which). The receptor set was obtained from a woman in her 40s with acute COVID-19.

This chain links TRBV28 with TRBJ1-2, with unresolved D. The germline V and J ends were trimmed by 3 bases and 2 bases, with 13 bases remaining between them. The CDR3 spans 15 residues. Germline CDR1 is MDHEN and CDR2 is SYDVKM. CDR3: CASSFNGELNYGYTF. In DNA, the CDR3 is TGTGCCAGCAGTTTTAATGGGGAGCTAAACTATGGCTACACCTTC.

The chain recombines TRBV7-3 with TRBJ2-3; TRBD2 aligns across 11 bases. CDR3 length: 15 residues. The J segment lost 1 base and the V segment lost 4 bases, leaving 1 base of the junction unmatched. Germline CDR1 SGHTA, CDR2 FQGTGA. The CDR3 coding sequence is TGTGCCAGCAGCTCGGGACTAGCGGGCACAGATACGCAGTATTTT. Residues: CASSSGLAGTDTQYF.

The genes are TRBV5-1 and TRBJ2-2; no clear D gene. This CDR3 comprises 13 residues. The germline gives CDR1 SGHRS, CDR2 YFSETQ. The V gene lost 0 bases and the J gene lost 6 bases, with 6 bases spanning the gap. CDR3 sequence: CASSLDPAGELFF. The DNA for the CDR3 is TGCGCCAGCAGCTTGGATCCCGCCGGGGAGCTGTTTTTT.

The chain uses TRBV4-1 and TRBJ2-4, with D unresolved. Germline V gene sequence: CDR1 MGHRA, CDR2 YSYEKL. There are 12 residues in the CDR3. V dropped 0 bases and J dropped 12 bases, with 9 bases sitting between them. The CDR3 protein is CASSQDFRSQYF. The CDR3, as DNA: TGCGCCAGCAGCCAAGATTTCCGGAGTCAGTACTTC.

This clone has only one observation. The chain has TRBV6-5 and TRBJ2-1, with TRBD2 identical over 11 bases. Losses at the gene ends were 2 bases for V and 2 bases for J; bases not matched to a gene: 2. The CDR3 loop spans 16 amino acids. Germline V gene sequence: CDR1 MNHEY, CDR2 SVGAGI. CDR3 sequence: CASSYGSGRAYNEQFF. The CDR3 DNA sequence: TGTGCCAGCAGTTACGGTAGCGGGAGGGCCTACAATGAGCAGTTCTTC.